This TCR beta chain was sequenced for a study of T-cell memory formation after mild COVID-19. At the level of the study: TCR clusters were mostly donor specific.

CDR1 is LGHNA, CDR2 YNFKEQ, per germline. Trimming at V came to 2 bases and at J to 4 bases, leaving 8 bases not matched to a gene. CDR3 size: 16 residues. TCRdb independently ran MiXCR on the 5' RACE reads; one entry per CDR3 protein. Among roughly 550,000 distinct CDR3 sequences, around 21% were seen once, and the ten largest hold 12%. This clonotype has ten or more counts. Its antigen remains unknown. Study conclusions and caveats: Shrinking CD4+ clones resided mostly in CM and EM, and CD8+ ones in EMRA.

J is TRBJ2-3 and V is TRBV4-2, with 8 positions matching TRBD1. Sequences were obtained from PBMCs or a T cell subset sorted from them (not recorded which). This sequence was found in an adult woman who had mild COVID-19 (a few samples of this study predate the infection). Cell type and time point are not known. The CDR3 DNA reads TGTGCCAGCAGCCAAAAGCTACAGGGGGACGCAGATACGCAGTATTTT. It specifies CASSQKLQGDADTQYF.